This T cell receptor (beta chain) was identified during a study of CD4 T cells in relation to SARS-CoV-2 and coronaviruses. Across the study: The HLA restriction of the shared crossreactive spike epitopes was mapped. Study-wide results and limits: In around three fifths of donors, memory CD4+ clonotypes crossrecognized SARS-CoV-2 and at least one common cold coronavirus spike. No donor gave both pre-pandemic and post-infection samples.

Naive and memory CD4+ T cells came from enriched cryopreserved PBMCs. Germline lookup yields CDR1 SNHLY and CDR2 FYNNEI. The CDR3 is 12 amino acids. V was pared by 8 bases and J by 4 bases, with 8 bases between. Clones were sequenced by immunoSEQ multiplex PCR, and TCRdb holds only the in-frame ones, with some missing. Of around 54,000 clones in the sample, 92% were seen once. This clone appeared once. Its specificity is not known. The sequenced material came from naive CD4+ T cells from PBMCs. Sample subset: naive CD4+ T cells isolated by negative enrichment. This rearrangement joins TRBV2 to TRBJ2-2; D is unclear. The TCR originated in an adult with COVID-19. The CDR3 region is CASPAPTGELFF. For the CDR3, the DNA is TGTGCCAGCCCGGCCCCCACCGGGGAGCTGTTTTTT.